Each of the 4 T cell receptor beta chains below was sequenced from the same sample in a study of human T cells and chemical hapten exposure. Time point reported: pre-sensitization, week 0. Treatment here: therapeutic diphenylcyclopropenone sensitization with weekly scalp DPC. TCRdb reanalysed the RACE reads using MiXCR and keeps one entry per CDR3 protein. Found here are roughly 380,000 distinct CDR3 sequences, less than 6.5% of them singletons; the top ten hold 2.6%. Sequenced here: whole blood, sampled in connection with sensitization to the hapten diphenylcyclopropenone (DPC). The receptors come from a woman in her fifties or sixties with alopecia areata. Some clones in this sample may be carry-over from other donors' samples.

The chain is built from TRBV12-3 or TRBV12-4 and TRBJ2-1, with TRBD2 matching over 12 bases. The trim removed 6 bases at V and 2 bases at J, leaving 14 bases unmatched. The CDR3 sequence is 19 residues long. The CDR3 nucleotides read TGTGCCAGCAGGCCTAGCGGGAGGGCAAAAGGGAGGGCCTACAATGAGCAGTTCTTC. It yields the protein CASRPSGRAKGRAYNEQFF.

This clonotype turned up a few times. The rearrangement joins TRBV29-1 to TRBJ2-3; 8 nucleotides match TRBD2. Germline values: CDR1 SQVTM, CDR2 ANQGSEA. The CDR3 loop spans 14 amino acids. Trimming took 3 bases from V and 1 from J; bases not matched to a gene: 3. The DNA for the CDR3 is TGCAGCGTTGATGGAGCGGGGGGCACAGATACGCAGTATTTT. This encodes CSVDGAGGTDTQYF.

This chain uses TRBV20-1 with TRBJ1-4; D possibly corresponds to TRBD1 (5 bases). The V and J ends lost 0 bases and 7 bases respectively, with 15 bases between them. This CDR3 region has 15 residues. Germline CDR1 reads DFQATT; CDR2 reads SNEGSKA (reference sequence). The CDR3 region is CSARDLQGGSEKLFF. CDR3 coding DNA: TGCAGTGCTAGAGATCTCCAGGGCGGAAGTGAAAAACTGTTTTTT.

This clonotype was detected only a few times. The chain has TRBV18 and TRBJ2-1; D remains unclear. Per the germline V gene, CDR1 is KGHSH and CDR2 is LQKENI. Trimming removed 6 bases at V and 7 bases at J, with 13 bases between. The CDR3 sequence is 13 residues long. The CDR3, as DNA: TGTGCCAGCTCCCAACTACTCGGGAATGAGCAGTTCTTC. Protein product: CASSQLLGNEQFF.